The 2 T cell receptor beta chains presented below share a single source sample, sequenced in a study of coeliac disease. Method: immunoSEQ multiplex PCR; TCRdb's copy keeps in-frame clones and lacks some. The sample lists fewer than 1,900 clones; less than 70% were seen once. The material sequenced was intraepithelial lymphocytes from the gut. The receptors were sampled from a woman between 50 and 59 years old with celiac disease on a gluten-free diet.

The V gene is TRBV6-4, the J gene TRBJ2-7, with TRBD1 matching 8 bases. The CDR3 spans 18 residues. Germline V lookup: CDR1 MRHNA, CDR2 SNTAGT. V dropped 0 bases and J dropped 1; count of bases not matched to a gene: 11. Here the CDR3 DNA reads TGTGCCAGCAGTGACTCGGTATGGACAGGGTTTGAGTCCTACGAGCAGTACTTC. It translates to CASSDSVWTGFESYEQYF.

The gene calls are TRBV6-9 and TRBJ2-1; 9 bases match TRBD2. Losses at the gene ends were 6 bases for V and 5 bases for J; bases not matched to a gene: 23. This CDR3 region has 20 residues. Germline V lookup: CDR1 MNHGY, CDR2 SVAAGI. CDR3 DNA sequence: TGTGCCAGCAGCTGGGGGGCAGGGATTCCTTCGCGGGGGGGAAACAATGAGCAGTTCTTC. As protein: CASSWGAGIPSRGGNNEQFF.